The 17 T cell receptor beta chains presented below share a single source sample, sequenced in a study of T cell changes during pregnancy in multiple sclerosis. The repertoire was sequenced with immunoSEQ multiplex PCR; TCRdb's copy has only in-frame clones and lacks some. The sample lists roughly 120,000 clones; approximately 93% were seen once. Sequences were derived from peripheral blood, sampled before pregnancy. The receptors stem from a female donor with multiple sclerosis, enrolled in a pregnancy study.

This clone was found once. The CDR3 DNA sequence: TGTGCCAGCAGCTTGGGACTAGTGAACACCGGGGAGCTGTTTTTT. This gives the protein CASSLGLVNTGELFF. The chain combines TRBV5-5 with TRBJ2-2; maybe TRBD2 (6 bases). V gave up 0 bases and J gave up 1 base, with 7 bases separating them. The germline V gene has CDR1 SGHKS and CDR2 YYEKEE (reference sequence). The CDR3 sequence is 15 residues long.

The table lists this clone with a count of one. V gene TRBV28 combines with J gene TRBJ1-2; D is undetermined. Trimming took 2 bases from V and 2 from J, leaving 6 bases between them. Germline V CDR1 and CDR2: MDHEN, SYDVKM. The CDR3 has 13 residues. This chain's CDR3 is CASSLISNYGYTF. DNA of the CDR3: TGTGCCAGCAGTTTAATTTCAAACTATGGCTACACCTTC.

The chain is built from TRBV2 and TRBJ1-5; 9 bases align to TRBD1. Trimming took 4 bases from V and 7 from J; bases not matched to a gene: 5. The CDR3 totals 14 residues. The V gene's germline CDR1 is SNHLY and CDR2 FYNNEI. The CDR3 coding sequence is TGTGCCAGCAGTGGACAGGGGGTTCGCCAGCCCCAGCATTTT. Residues: CASSGQGVRQPQHF.

CDR3 region: CASSILPGQQNTEAFF. The CDR3 DNA follows: TGTGCCAGTAGTATCCTTCCGGGACAACAGAACACTGAAGCTTTCTTT. The V gene is TRBV19, the J gene TRBJ1-1; a weak D match, TRBD1 (6 bases). CDR1 is LNHDA, CDR2 SQIVND, per germline (reference sequence). The CDR3 runs 16 residues. Trimming took 3 bases from V and 1 from J, leaving 15 bases between them.

This rearrangement joins TRBV27 to TRBJ2-2; 10 bases are shared with TRBD2. V shed 5 bases and J 3 bases; nucleotides not matched to a gene: 3. Germline V gene lookup returns CDR1 MNHEY and CDR2 SMNVEV (reference sequence). There are 15 residues in the CDR3. This chain's CDR3 is CASSGLAAHTGELFF. Written as DNA, the CDR3 is TGTGCCAGCAGTGGACTAGCGGCCCACACCGGGGAGCTGTTTTTT.

The CDR3 sequence is CASSQNTYDRGQTYEQYF. The CDR3 region has the DNA TGTGCCAGCAGCCAGAATACGTATGACAGGGGCCAGACCTACGAGCAGTACTTC. The V call is TRBV4-2, the J call TRBJ2-7, with TRBD1 matching over 8 bases. V lost 3 bases to trimming and J lost 2 bases; unmatched junction nucleotides: 15. This CDR3 region has 18 residues. CDR1 is LGHNA and CDR2 is YNFKEQ in the germline V gene.

The chain uses TRBV5-6 and TRBJ1-6; tentatively, D is TRBD1 (5 bases). This CDR3 is 15 amino acids long. Germline V CDR1 and CDR2: SGHDT, YYEEEE. With 4 bases removed from V and 10 bases from J, the gap between germline ends came to 18 bases. The CDR3 sequence: CASSAWGGKGSPLHF. Written as DNA, the CDR3 is TGTGCCAGCAGCGCGTGGGGGGGGAAAGGGTCACCCCTCCACTTT.

The count of this clone is one. The chain uses TRBV6-1 and TRBJ2-7, with D tentatively TRBD2 (6 bases). The CDR3 has 14 residues. The V end was cut by 4 bases, the J end by 2 bases, with 12 bases between. Germline loops: CDR1 MNHNS, CDR2 SASEGT. CDR3 residues: CASSVRDWTYEQYF. The CDR3 nucleotides are TGTGCCAGCAGTGTAAGGGACTGGACCTACGAGCAGTACTTC.

The V and J genes are TRBV28 and TRBJ2-1; 10 nucleotides agree with TRBD1. The CDR3 covers 16 residues. V was pared by 6 bases and J by 1 base, with 6 bases of the junction left unmatched. CDR1 and CDR2 from the germline V gene are MDHEN and SYDVKM. This chain's CDR3 is CASRSDRGFSYNEQFF. The CDR3 DNA sequence: TGTGCCAGCAGATCGGACAGGGGGTTTTCCTACAATGAGCAGTTCTTC.

The chain combines TRBV5-4 with TRBJ1-5, with 7 nucleotides matching TRBD1. Germline assignment: CDR1 SGHNT and CDR2 YYREEE (reference sequence). The CDR3 runs to 14 residues. The trim removed 5 bases at V and 1 base at J, leaving 3 bases unmatched. The CDR3 region is CASSLQGSNQPQHF. DNA of the CDR3: TGTGCCAGCAGTCTACAGGGGAGCAATCAGCCCCAGCATTTT.

The rearrangement uses TRBV10-3 and TRBJ1-5; no clear D. Germline V lookup: CDR1 ENHRY, CDR2 SYGVKD. CDR3 length equals 13 residues. Trimming left V 5 bases short and J 5 bases short, with 10 bases between. The CDR3 loop is CAISREVDQPQHF. CDR3 DNA: TGTGCCATCAGTAGGGAGGTAGATCAGCCCCAGCATTTT.

The rearrangement links TRBV16 to TRBJ2-1; 13 positions agree with TRBD2. The CDR3 extends over 17 amino acids. The germline V gene has CDR1 KGHSY and CDR2 FQNENV. Germline trimming cut 4 bases from V and 5 bases from J; bases unmatched to any gene: 8. CDR3 bases: TGTGCCAGCAGCCTCCTAGGACTAGCGGGGGTGGACAATGAGCAGTTCTTC. Amino acid sequence: CASSLLGLAGVDNEQFF.

The chain recombines TRBV7-9 with TRBJ1-1, with unresolved D. With 5 bases removed from V and 0 bases from J, the gap between germline ends came to 4 bases. This CDR3 contains 12 residues. Looked up from germline, CDR1 is SEHNR and CDR2 is FQNEAQ (reference sequence). CDR3 amino acids: CASSVMNTEAFF. The CDR3 nucleotides are TGTGCCAGCAGCGTCATGAACACTGAAGCTTTCTTT.

The chain employs TRBV4-2 and TRBJ2-3, with TRBD2 identical over 11 bases. CDR3 size: 17 residues. From germline, CDR1 is LGHNA and CDR2 YNFKEQ. Germline trimming cut 0 bases from V and 1 base from J; bases unmatched to any gene: 3. The CDR3 region has the DNA TGTGCCAGCAGCCAAGAAGTACTAGCGGGGGGCACAGATACGCAGTATTTT. This encodes CASSQEVLAGGTDTQYF.

The rearrangement joins TRBV6-5 to TRBJ1-2; D possibly corresponds to TRBD1 (5 bases). Germline CDR1 MNHEY, CDR2 SVGAGI. V was shortened by 2 bases and J by 2 bases, with 15 bases between the two germline ends. The CDR3 runs to 16 residues. This chain's CDR3 is CASSYRVKGPNYGYTF. CDR3 in DNA: TGTGCCAGCAGTTACAGGGTAAAGGGGCCCAACTATGGCTACACCTTC.

The rearrangement links TRBV10-3 to TRBJ2-2, with D perhaps TRBD1 (6 bases). The V end was cut by 8 bases, the J end by 5 bases, with 21 bases between. The length of the CDR3 is 16 residues. Germline-derived CDR1 and CDR2 are ENHRY and SYGVKD. The CDR3 protein is CAIRLSTTGWTGELFF. The CDR3 region has the DNA TGTGCCATCCGGTTAAGTACAACAGGGTGGACCGGGGAGCTGTTTTTT.

The chain uses TRBV29-1 and TRBJ1-3, with TRBD1 as a possible D gene (5 bases). Germline values: CDR1 SQVTM, CDR2 ANQGSEA. There are 11 residues in the CDR3. The V end lost 1 base, the J end lost 7 bases, and 5 bases lay between the germline ends. The CDR3 nucleotides read TGCAGCGTTGAAGGGGGCAACACCATATATTTT. This translates into CSVEGGNTIYF. The variable domain in full, with the rest retrieved from reference TRBV29-1 and TRBJ1-3, is SAVISQKPSRDICQRGTSLTIQCQVDSQVTMMFWYRQQPGQSLTLIATANQGSEATYESGFVIDKFPISRPNLTFSTLTVSNMSPEDSSIYLCSVEGGNTIYFGEGSWLTVV.